The T cell receptor beta chain described here comes from a study of T-cell reconstitution after alpha-beta-depleted transplantation in children. The CDR3 contains 17 residues. The V gene end was trimmed by 3 bases and the J gene end by 0 bases; junction bases not matched to a gene: 4. Per germline, CDR1 SGHRS and CDR2 YFSETQ. This clonotype was recorded at least ten times. Unique molecular identifiers tagged the TCRbeta library. TCRdb re-analysed the PCR reads in MiXCR, keeping a single row per CDR3 protein. The sample lists about 190,000 distinct CDR3 sequences, 6% to 7% occurring once. The clonotype comes from a human donor who donated a stem cell graft to a child with Wiskott-Aldrich syndrome. J is TRBJ2-6 and V is TRBV5-1, with 9 bases fitting TRBD1. The sequencing here drew on PBMCs from the stem cell graft donor, taken from the stem cell graft. CDR3 in DNA: TGCGCCAGCAGCTACTCGACAGGGGGCTCTGGGGCCAACGTCCTGACTTTC. As protein: CASSYSTGGSGANVLTF.